A selection of T cell receptor beta chains follows, all from one sample in a study of T cells in Graves' hyperthyroidism and ophthalmopathy. TCRdb processed the multiplex PCR reads anew with MiXCR; each CDR3 protein has one entry. The profile shows hundreds of thousands of distinct CDR3 sequences, roughly a sixth of them singletons. The sequencing sample was made of blood. All receptors come from a middle-aged woman with Graves' ophthalmopathy. The CDR3 runs from the conserved cysteine through the conserved F or W. D genes are given only for firm matches. Clone size, where shown, is once, few, many, or a class for clones that have expanded.

D gene	V gene	clone size	J gene	CDR3 protein	CDR3 DNA
-	TRBV6-1	many	TRBJ2-3	CASSRGVGTDTQYF	TGTGCCAGCAGCAGGGGCGTGGGCACAGATACGCAGTATTTT
-	TRBV5-1	many	TRBJ1-1	CASSNSLVGVGTEAFF	TGCGCCAGCAGCAACTCTCTGGTCGGGGTTGGAACTGAAGCTTTCTTT
TRBD2	TRBV2	many	TRBJ2-5	CASSRTSGGAGFGETQYF	TGTGCCAGCAGTAGGACTAGCGGGGGGGCCGGATTTGGAGAGACCCAGTACTTC
TRBD2	TRBV19	once	TRBJ2-1	CASTPSGGSSYNEQFF	TGTGCCAGTACCCCGTCGGGGGGGAGCTCCTACAATGAGCAGTTCTTC
-	TRBV6-1	many	TRBJ1-1	CASRFTQGTEAFF	TGTGCCAGCAGATTTACTCAGGGCACTGAAGCTTTCTTT
-	TRBV7-2	-	TRBJ1-1	CASSLGQAGNTEAFF	TGTGCCAGCAGCTTAGGGCAGGCTGGGAACACTGAAGCTTTCTTT
-	TRBV6-5	-	TRBJ2-3	CASSYSMWGATDTQYF	TGTGCCAGCAGTTACTCGATGTGGGGGGCCACAGATACGCAGTATTTT
-	TRBV2	few	TRBJ2-7	CASSGQGTFGEQYF	TGTGCCAGCAGCGGGCAGGGGACCTTTGGCGAGCAGTACTTC
TRBD2	TRBV4-2	-	TRBJ2-3	CASSQSTSGEDTQYF	TGTGCCAGCAGCCAATCGACTAGCGGGGAAGATACGCAGTATTTT
-	TRBV18	many	TRBJ1-4	CASSPGPGNEKLFF	TGTGCCAGCTCACCAGGGCCGGGAAATGAAAAACTGTTTTTT
-	TRBV7-9	many	TRBJ2-1	CASSSRGPTYNEQFF	TGTGCCAGCAGTTCCAGGGGACCTACCTACAATGAGCAGTTCTTC
-	TRBV2	-	TRBJ2-7	CASRVRYEQYF	TGTGCCAGCAGGGTCCGCTACGAGCAGTACTTC
TRBD1	TRBV18	many	TRBJ2-2	CASSPNTQGTGELFF	TGTGCCAGCTCACCAAATACACAGGGGACCGGGGAGCTGTTTTTT
TRBD1	TRBV10-2	-	TRBJ2-1	CASSDPRQGRPSYNEQFF	TGCGCCAGCAGTGACCCCAGACAGGGGCGTCCCTCCTACAACGAGCAGTTCTTC
-	TRBV2	many	TRBJ1-5	CASSGGSRGQPQHF	TGTGCCAGCAGTGGGGGTAGCCGAGGGCAGCCCCAGCATTTT
-	TRBV5-1	many	TRBJ1-1	CASSTSADTEAFF	TGCGCCAGCAGCACCAGCGCCGACACTGAAGCTTTCTTT
TRBD2	TRBV11-2	few	TRBJ2-1	CASSPGSKKRLAGIYNEQFF	TGTGCCAGCAGCCCCGGATCAAAAAAACGACTAGCGGGAATCTACAATGAGCAGTTCTTC
TRBD2	TRBV12-3/TRBV12-4	-	TRBJ2-2	CAGGGTANTGELFF	TGTGCCGGCGGGGGGACGGCGAACACCGGGGAGCTGTTTTTT
TRBD2	TRBV4-2	once	TRBJ2-1	CASSQDPVTSAMSNEQFF	TGTGCCAGCAGCCAAGATCCTGTGACTAGCGCAATGTCCAATGAGCAGTTCTTC
-	TRBV15	few	TRBJ1-2	CATSRPGPYGYTF	TGTGCCACCAGCAGACCAGGCCCCTATGGCTACACCTTC
-	TRBV27	-	TRBJ2-6	CATAGYGANVLTF	TGTGCCACCGCAGGGTACGGGGCCAACGTCCTGACTTTC
TRBD1	TRBV19	-	TRBJ2-7	CASSPNRGYEQYF	TGTGCCAGTAGTCCTAACAGGGGCTACGAGCAGTACTTC
-	TRBV11-2	many	TRBJ1-4	CASSSWGGQLPTNEKLFF	TGTGCCAGCAGCTCCTGGGGAGGACAGCTCCCAACTAATGAAAAACTGTTTTTT
TRBD1	TRBV2	-	TRBJ2-7	CASRESPTGNEQYF	TGTGCCAGCAGGGAGAGTCCGACAGGGAACGAGCAGTACTTC
-	TRBV12-3/TRBV12-4	-	TRBJ1-1	CASSPRGASEAFF	TGTGCCAGCAGCCCCAGGGGCGCTTCTGAAGCTTTCTTT
TRBD2	TRBV20-1	many	TRBJ2-5	CSASKAGAQETQYF	TGCAGTGCTAGCAAGGCGGGAGCCCAAGAGACCCAGTACTTC
TRBD1	TRBV6-5	many	TRBJ1-5	CASRGQGIVSQPQHF	TGTGCCAGCAGGGGACAGGGAATCGTATCTCAGCCCCAGCATTTT
-	TRBV27	few	TRBJ2-7	CASSLSGDLSFYEQYF	TGTGCCAGCAGTTTATCGGGTGATCTCTCATTTTACGAGCAGTACTTC
-	TRBV11-2	many	TRBJ2-2	CASSFVQGPTGELFF	TGTGCCAGCAGCTTCGTTCAGGGTCCCACCGGGGAGCTGTTTTTT
TRBD1	TRBV11-2	many	TRBJ2-5	CASSYRRGQATLETQYF	TGTGCCAGCAGCTATAGAAGGGGACAGGCTACGTTGGAGACCCAGTACTTC
-	TRBV2	few	TRBJ2-5	CASSETSFVKTQYF	TGTGCCAGCAGCGAGACTAGTTTTGTAAAGACCCAGTACTTC
-	TRBV7-8	few	TRBJ2-3	CASSLDASLFADTQYF	TGTGCCAGCAGCTTAGATGCTAGCCTGTTTGCAGATACGCAGTATTTT
-	TRBV19	few	TRBJ2-1	CASSIVSGGPYNEQFF	TGTGCCAGTAGTATAGTATCAGGAGGGCCGTACAATGAGCAGTTCTTC
-	TRBV28	many	TRBJ1-2	CASRDGANYGYTF	TGTGCCAGCCGGGACGGGGCTAACTATGGCTACACCTTC
-	TRBV12-3/TRBV12-4	many	TRBJ2-5	CASKFWGAETQYF	TGTGCCAGCAAATTCTGGGGGGCGGAGACCCAGTACTTC
-	TRBV3-1	many	TRBJ1-2	CASSQDQARGYTF	TGTGCCAGCAGCCAAGATCAGGCAAGAGGCTACACCTTC
-	TRBV11-3	many	TRBJ2-5	CASSLGVGPKVTQYF	TGTGCCAGCAGCTTAGGAGTCGGCCCCAAGGTGACCCAGTACTTC
-	TRBV12-3/TRBV12-4	many	TRBJ1-4	CASSLVGTSRGKLFF	TGTGCCAGCAGTTTAGTTGGGACCTCCCGAGGAAAACTGTTTTTT
TRBD2	TRBV4-2	few	TRBJ2-7	CASSQDRGLAGGEQYF	TGTGCCAGCAGCCAAGATCGCGGTCTAGCGGGGGGCGAGCAGTACTTC
TRBD2	TRBV12-3/TRBV12-4	many	TRBJ2-1	CASSIRLAGYNEQFF	TGTGCCAGCAGTATTAGACTAGCAGGGTACAATGAGCAGTTCTTC
-	TRBV12-3/TRBV12-4	-	TRBJ1-2	CASSLAAGAPGGYTF	TGTGCCAGCAGTTTAGCGGCGGGGGCGCCCGGGGGCTACACCTTC
TRBD1	TRBV10-3	-	TRBJ1-5	CASRGQVGQPQHF	TGTGCCAGCAGGGGACAGGTTGGTCAGCCCCAGCATTTT
TRBD1	TRBV18	-	TRBJ1-5	CASSGETGSQPQHF	TGTGCCAGCTCAGGCGAGACAGGGAGTCAGCCCCAGCATTTT
-	TRBV15	-	TRBJ2-6	CATSRVDQGTSGANVLTF	TGTGCCACCAGCAGAGTAGATCAAGGAACCTCTGGGGCCAACGTCCTGACTTTC
-	TRBV6-6	-	TRBJ2-7	CASSWDGYEQYF	TGTGCCAGCAGTTGGGACGGCTACGAGCAGTACTTC
-	TRBV3-1	once	TRBJ2-3	CASSQSGGTDTRYF	TGTGCCAGCAGCCAATCCGGGGGGACAGATACGCGGTATTTT
-	TRBV12-3/TRBV12-4	few	TRBJ2-1	CASSLGILEQFF	TGTGCCAGCAGTTTGGGGATACTCGAGCAGTTCTTC
-	TRBV5-5	many	TRBJ1-4	CASSLRPPNEKLFF	TGTGCCAGCAGCTTACGACCTCCTAATGAAAAACTGTTTTTT
-	TRBV20-1	many	TRBJ2-7	CSAREGRLSYEQYF	TGCAGTGCTAGAGAAGGTCGGCTTTCCTACGAGCAGTACTTC
TRBD2	TRBV28	many	TRBJ2-7	CASSPIGLAGTTSYEQYF	TGTGCCAGCAGTCCAATCGGACTAGCGGGTACCACCTCCTACGAGCAGTACTTC
-	TRBV3-1	many	TRBJ1-5	CASSQGYQPQHF	TGTGCCAGCAGCCAAGGATATCAGCCCCAGCATTTT
TRBD1	TRBV6-1	-	TRBJ2-1	CASRPRGQGANEQFF	TGTGCCAGCAGGCCTAGGGGACAGGGGGCCAATGAGCAGTTCTTC
TRBD1	TRBV6-1	few	TRBJ1-2	CASIRGGQSNNNYGYTF	TGTGCCAGCATTCGGGGGGGACAGTCGAATAATAACTATGGCTACACCTTC
-	TRBV5-8	many	TRBJ2-3	CASSLEQRSTDTQYF	TGTGCCAGCAGCTTGGAACAAAGGAGCACAGATACGCAGTATTTT
-	TRBV19	-	TRBJ1-5	CASGAAIPQPQHF	TGTGCCAGCGGCGCGGCCATCCCCCAGCCCCAGCATTTT
-	TRBV3-1	many	TRBJ2-5	CASSQGGGETQYF	TGTGCCAGCAGCCAAGGTGGGGGAGAGACCCAGTACTTC
TRBD1	TRBV11-2	many	TRBJ2-7	CASSFQGQGPYEQYF	TGTGCCAGCAGCTTCCAAGGACAGGGGCCCTACGAGCAGTACTTC